The rows below give T cell receptor beta chains drawn from one sample of a study of T cell responses to AZD1222 COVID-19 vaccine. Assay: immunoSEQ multiplex PCR; the TCRdb copy retains only in-frame clones and omits some. The sample holds more than 80,000 clones, approximately 85% seen once. This specimen consisted of peripheral blood, obtained 28 days after the second AZD1222 dose. Source of these receptors: an adult who received the AZD1222 COVID-19 vaccine. The CDR3 runs from the conserved cysteine through the conserved F or W. Fields, in order: CDR3 protein, CDR3 DNA, V gene, D gene, J gene, clone size. The D gene is left open where the match is weak. Clone size is given for some rows only: seen once, a few or many times, or a class if the clone is expanded.

CASSFHMVGEQYF,TGTGCCAGCAGTTTCCACATGGTGGGGGAGCAGTACTTC,TRBV12-3/TRBV12-4,.,TRBJ2-7,.
CASSLRGSAGELFF,TGTGCCAGCAGCTTACGCGGTTCCGCCGGGGAGCTGTTTTTT,TRBV7-3,.,TRBJ2-2,.
CASSQEAKRNYGYTF,TGCGCCAGCAGCCAAGAGGCCAAAAGAAACTATGGCTACACCTTC,TRBV4-3,.,TRBJ1-2,few
CASSANRVDLPDDYGYTF,TGTGCCAGCAGTGCAAACAGGGTAGACTTACCAGACGATTATGGCTACACCTTC,TRBV6-2/TRBV6-3,.,TRBJ1-2,.
CASSVDLDRGSGYTF,TGTGCCAGCAGCGTAGACCTGGACAGGGGCAGTGGCTACACCTTC,TRBV9,TRBD1,TRBJ1-2,.
CAISESGRVDEAFF,TGTGCCATCAGTGAGTCTGGGAGAGTGGATGAAGCTTTCTTT,TRBV10-3,.,TRBJ1-1,.
CATSTPEGYTF,TGTGCCACCTCAACTCCGGAGGGCTACACCTTC,TRBV10-3,.,TRBJ1-2,.
CASSQVAGVIEQYF,TGTGCCAGCAGCCAAGTCGCAGGGGTGATCGAGCAGTACTTC,TRBV3-1/TRBV3-2,.,TRBJ2-7,once
CASPPDRNTEAFF,TGTGCCAGCCCCCCGGACAGGAACACTGAAGCTTTCTTT,TRBV25-1,.,TRBJ1-1,.
CASSQGQGVGYGYTF,TGTGCCAGCAGCCAAGGACAGGGGGTGGGCTATGGCTACACCTTC,TRBV14,TRBD1,TRBJ1-2,.
CASSQFASGTSYNEQFF,TGTGCCAGTAGCCAATTTGCGTCCGGGACTTCATACAATGAGCAGTTCTTC,TRBV19,.,TRBJ2-1,.
CASSGRAFSGANVLTF,TGTGCCAGTAGTGGCCGGGCGTTCTCTGGGGCCAACGTCCTGACTTTC,TRBV19,.,TRBJ2-6,.
CASSSGPRGVVEKLFF,TGTGCCAGTAGTAGCGGGCCCCGTGGTGTAGTCGAAAAACTGTTTTTT,TRBV19,.,TRBJ1-4,.
CASSLGVAQHF,TGTGCCAGCAGCTTGGGAGTGGCCCAGCATTTT,TRBV5-8,.,TRBJ1-5,.
CASASSTSGETQYF,TGTGCCAGTGCCTCCTCGACTAGTGGGGAGACCCAGTACTTC,TRBV19,.,TRBJ2-5,.
CATWGGYEKLFF,TGTGCCACCTGGGGGGGCTATGAAAAACTGTTTTTT,TRBV24-1,.,TRBJ1-4,few
CASGGGSTDTQYF,TGTGCCAGCGGTGGCGGGAGCACAGATACGCAGTATTTT,TRBV7-3,.,TRBJ2-3,.
CASRPNQGGRNQPQHF,TGTGCCAGCAGGCCCAATCAGGGGGGGCGCAATCAGCCCCAGCATTTT,TRBV6-6,TRBD1,TRBJ1-5,.
CASSRGPENQPQHF,TGTGCCAGCAGCCGGGGACCCGAGAATCAGCCCCAGCATTTT,TRBV7-2,.,TRBJ1-5,.
CASSSGTANTEAFF,TGTGCCAGTAGTTCCGGGACAGCGAACACTGAAGCTTTCTTT,TRBV19,TRBD1,TRBJ1-1,.
CAGQGALGYTF,TGTGCCGGACAGGGGGCCCTCGGCTACACCTTC,TRBV19,TRBD1,TRBJ1-2,.
CASSIRGPATEAFF,TGTGCCAGTAGTATCAGGGGGCCGGCAACTGAAGCTTTCTTT,TRBV19,TRBD1,TRBJ1-1,.
CASSPGTGGNEQFF,TGTGCCAGCTCACCAGGGACAGGGGGCAATGAGCAGTTCTTC,TRBV18,TRBD1,TRBJ2-1,.
CATGAGVSYNEQFF,TGTGCCACCGGGGCGGGAGTCTCCTACAATGAGCAGTTCTTC,TRBV24-1,TRBD2,TRBJ2-1,.
CAISEYQAGESKNIQYF,TGTGCCATCAGTGAGTATCAAGCGGGAGAATCCAAAAACATTCAGTACTTC,TRBV10-3,TRBD2,TRBJ2-4,.
CASSLSGGGDEQFF,TGTGCCAGCAGCCTTTCGGGAGGTGGGGATGAGCAGTTCTTC,TRBV7-9,TRBD2,TRBJ2-1,.
CASTPGIFQPQHF,TGTGCCAGCACCCCAGGTATATTTCAGCCCCAGCATTTT,TRBV12-3/TRBV12-4,.,TRBJ1-5,.
CASSRGVEKLFF,TGTGCCAGCAGCCGGGGAGTTGAAAAACTGTTTTTT,TRBV5-6,.,TRBJ1-4,.
CASSQEGRGRGYTF,TGTGCCAGCAGCCAAGAAGGGAGGGGCCGAGGCTACACCTTC,TRBV14,.,TRBJ1-2,.
CASSLMPGGGTGTDTQYF,TGCGCCAGCAGCTTGATGCCCGGCGGGGGAACCGGCACAGATACGCAGTATTTT,TRBV5-1,TRBD2,TRBJ2-3,.
CASSFGTGRDGYTF,TGTGCCAGCAGCTTTGGGACAGGTCGGGATGGCTACACCTTC,TRBV7-2,TRBD1,TRBJ1-2,.
CASSLEGSPYEQYF,TGCGCCAGCAGCTTGGAGGGGAGCCCCTACGAGCAGTACTTC,TRBV5-1,.,TRBJ2-7,.
CASSSGTGEKLFF,TGTGCCAGCAGCTCCGGGACAGGGGAAAAACTGTTTTTT,TRBV5-4,TRBD1,TRBJ1-4,.
CASGLGAGVIGKPTGELFF,TGTGCTAGTGGTTTGGGGGCAGGGGTCATCGGTAAGCCCACCGGGGAGCTGTTTTTT,TRBV12-5,.,TRBJ2-2,medium-sized
CASSLAGQPQHF,TGTGCCAGCAGCTTAGCAGGACAGCCCCAGCATTTT,TRBV7-2,.,TRBJ1-5,.
CASSPTGGPYNEQFF,TGTGCCAGCAGCCCGACAGGGGGCCCCTACAATGAGCAGTTCTTC,TRBV6-2/TRBV6-3,TRBD1,TRBJ2-1,.
CAISPDPGELFF,TGTGCCATCAGCCCAGACCCAGGGGAGCTGTTTTTT,TRBV10-3,.,TRBJ2-2,once
CASSVAPAGPYGYTF,TGTGCCAGCAGCGTAGCTCCCGCGGGACCCTATGGCTACACCTTC,TRBV9,.,TRBJ1-2,.
CASIKGAGGAGTGELFF,TGTGCCAGTATCAAGGGAGCGGGAGGAGCCGGCACCGGGGAGCTGTTTTTT,TRBV19,TRBD2,TRBJ2-2,once
CASSGDFNTEAFF,TGCGCATCATCGGGGGACTTCAACACTGAAGCTTTCTTT,TRBV23-1,.,TRBJ1-1,.
CASSATGSGNTIYF,TGTGCCAGCAGCGCCACAGGGTCTGGAAACACCATATATTTT,TRBV9,.,TRBJ1-3,once
CASSPGSSYEQYF,TGTGCCAGCAGTCCAGGGAGCTCCTACGAGCAGTACTTC,TRBV28,.,TRBJ2-7,.
CASSGGKGSNQPQHF,TGTGCCAGTAGCGGCGGGAAAGGAAGCAATCAGCCCCAGCATTTT,TRBV19,.,TRBJ1-5,once